This T cell receptor beta chain stems from a study of shared clonotypes between healthy human individuals. The length of the CDR3 is 13 residues. The germline V gene has CDR1 GTSNPN and CDR2 SVGIG (reference sequence). V shed 4 bases and J shed 6 bases, with 12 bases lying between them. Healthy HIV-negative adults with no recent acute infections or vaccinations were recruited as donors. TCRdb keeps only in-frame clones here, not all; method: immunoSEQ multiplex PCR. Here the sample spans around 700,000 clones, about three quarters being singletons. This clone was detected a few times. Source material: memory CD4+ T cells sorted from blood. Subset indicated: CD45RA-negative fraction. The receptor was isolated from a woman aged 25 to 39 in good health. The chain joins TRBV30 to TRBJ2-2; no firm D call. The CDR3, as DNA: TGTGCCTGGACCTGGCGGCAGGCCGGGGAGCTGTTTTTT. Its protein is CAWTWRQAGELFF.